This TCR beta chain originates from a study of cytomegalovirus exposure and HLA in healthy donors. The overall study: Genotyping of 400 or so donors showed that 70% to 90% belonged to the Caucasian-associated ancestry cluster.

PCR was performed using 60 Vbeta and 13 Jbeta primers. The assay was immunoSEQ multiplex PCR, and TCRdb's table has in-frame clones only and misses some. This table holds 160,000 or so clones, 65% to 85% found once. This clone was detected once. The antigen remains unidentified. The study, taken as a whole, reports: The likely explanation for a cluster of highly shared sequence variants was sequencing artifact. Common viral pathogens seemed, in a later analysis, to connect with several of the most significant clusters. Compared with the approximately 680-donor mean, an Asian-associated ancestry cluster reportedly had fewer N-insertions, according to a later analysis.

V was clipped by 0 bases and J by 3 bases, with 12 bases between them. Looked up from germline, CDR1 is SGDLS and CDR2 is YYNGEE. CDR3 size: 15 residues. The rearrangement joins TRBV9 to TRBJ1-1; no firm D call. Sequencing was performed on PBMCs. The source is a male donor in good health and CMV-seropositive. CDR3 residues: CASSVGPGSYTEAFF. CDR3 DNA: TGTGCCAGCAGCGTAGGCCCGGGATCCTACACTGAAGCTTTCTTT.